This T cell receptor (beta chain) was captured in a study of CD8 T cells in ankylosing spondylitis. From the 5' RACE reads, TCRdb called clonotypes with MiXCR, one entry per CDR3 protein. Of about 400,000 distinct CDR3 sequences in the sample, 20% to 25% were seen once. V was shortened by 2 bases and J by 4 bases, with 15 bases between the two germline ends. The germline V gene encodes CDR1 LGHDT and CDR2 YNNKEL (reference sequence). The CDR3 spans 15 residues. The clonotype originates from a male donor with ankylosing spondylitis or in good health (not recorded which). Sample: blood, either unsorted or a sorted T cell fraction (not recorded which). The rearrangement joins TRBV3-1 to TRBJ2-7, with D possibly matching TRBD2 (7 bases). The CDR3 DNA is TGTGCCAGCAGCCAAAGGTCTCGGGGGGCGTACGAGCAGTACTTC. Its protein product is CASSQRSRGAYEQYF.